This entry concerns a single TCR beta chain. This entry belongs to a study of blood T cell repertoires in COVID-19. About the study: Researchers got acute and convalescent COVID-19 samples from the United States, Italy and Spain. T cells, B-cell-depleted T cells, or PBMCs provided the cDNA or gDNA that served as material.

Sequencing used immunoSEQ multiplex PCR; TCRdb keeps in-frame clones, though not all of them. In the table there are 200,000 to 250,000 clones, 85% to 90% of which are singletons. The receptor comes from a woman in her forties or fifties with acute or convalescent COVID-19. The sequenced material came from peripheral blood.

This CDR3 is CASSYSPGTPGELFF. CDR3 DNA: TGTGCCAGCAGTTACTCGCCCGGGACTCCTGGGGAGCTGTTTTTT. The chain is built from TRBV6-5 and TRBJ2-2; D may be TRBD2 (6 bases). Germline V lookup: CDR1 MNHEY, CDR2 SVGAGI. Trimming cost V 0 bases and J 8 bases, with 13 bases left between them. CDR3 length: 15 amino acids.